These 19 T cell receptor beta chains originate from one sample sequenced in a study of cytomegalovirus exposure and HLA in healthy donors. PCR involved 60 Vbeta and 13 Jbeta primers. Produced via immunoSEQ multiplex PCR; TCRdb's table is partial and in-frame only. The sample includes 200,000 to 250,000 clones. The sequenced sample was PBMCs. These receptors originate from a woman aged 25 to 39 in good health and CMV-seropositive.

The J gene is TRBJ1-3, the V gene TRBV27; no clear D gene. Germline V CDR1 and CDR2: MNHEY, SMNVEV (reference sequence). The CDR3 spans 15 residues. Trimming removed 5 bases from V and 2 bases from J, with 13 bases in between. The CDR3 is CASSPRVPTGNTIYF. For the CDR3, the DNA is TGTGCCAGCAGTCCGAGGGTCCCGACTGGAAACACCATATATTTT.

The chain combines TRBV18 with TRBJ1-1; D is unclear. The ends were cut back, 5 bases at V and 3 bases at J, with 7 bases in the middle. Germline CDR1 is KGHSH and CDR2 is LQKENI. This CDR3 region has 12 residues. In DNA, the CDR3 is TGTGCCAGCTCAACGTCGGACACTGAAGCTTTCTTT. Amino acids: CASSTSDTEAFF.

The chain employs TRBV28 and TRBJ2-1; the match to TRBD2 covers 11 bases. V gave up 6 bases and J gave up 8 bases; unmatched junction bases: 6. CDR3 length: 14 residues. Germline CDR1 is MDHEN and CDR2 is SYDVKM. The CDR3 loop is CASRTTSGKYEQFF. DNA for the CDR3: TGTGCCAGCAGGACGACTAGCGGGAAATATGAGCAGTTCTTC. Combining the CDR3 with reference TRBV28 and TRBJ2-1 gives the whole variable domain DVKVTQSSRYLVKRTGEKVFLECVQDMDHENMFWYRQDPGLGLRLIYFSYDVKMKEKGDIPEGYSVSREKKERFSLILESASTNQTSMYLCASRTTSGKYEQFFGPGTRLTVL.

The J gene is TRBJ1-4, the V gene TRBV7-9; TRBD1 agrees at 7 bases. Trimming took 5 bases from V and 5 from J; bases not matched to a gene: 11. CDR3 length: 16 residues. CDR1 is SEHNR, CDR2 FQNEAQ, per germline (reference sequence). CDR3 in DNA: TGTGCCAGCAGCCCTAGGGGGCAGGGCTTAAATGAAAAACTGTTTTTT. Protein: CASSPRGQGLNEKLFF.

CDR3 loop: CASSIRGNTDTQYF. Here the CDR3 DNA reads TGCGCCAGCAGCATTAGGGGGAACACAGATACGCAGTATTTT. J is TRBJ2-3 and V is TRBV5-1; possible D gene TRBD1, 6 bases. The V gene lost 4 bases and the J gene lost 2 bases, with 11 bases spanning the gap. The CDR3 is 14 residues long. CDR1 is SGHRS and CDR2 is YFSETQ in the germline V gene.

This sequence joins TRBV5-1 and TRBJ2-5, with D possibly TRBD2 on 5 matching bases. V lost 4 bases and J lost 5, with 12 bases in between. The germline V gene encodes CDR1 SGHRS and CDR2 YFSETQ. The CDR3 length is 13 residues. The DNA of the CDR3 is TGCGCCAGCAGCCCCAGAGGGTCGGAGACCCAGTACTTC. Residues: CASSPRGSETQYF.

The chain combines TRBV14 with TRBJ2-7; possible D gene TRBD1, 6 bases. With 2 bases removed from V and 2 bases from J, the gap between germline ends came to 13 bases. The CDR3 spans 15 residues. Germline V gene data show CDR1 as SGHDN and CDR2 as FVKESK. The CDR3 here is CASSQMTGITYEQYF. For the CDR3, the DNA is TGTGCCAGCAGCCAAATGACAGGAATCACCTACGAGCAGTACTTC.

The chain couples TRBV4-3 to TRBJ1-2, with D possibly matching TRBD1 (6 bases). Germline lookup yields CDR1 LGHNA and CDR2 YSLEER. Trimming pared 5 bases from V and 4 bases from J, leaving 14 bases between. CDR3 length: 14 amino acids. In nucleotides, the CDR3 is TGCGCCAGCAGCGGTGGGGGCGCGTTCTATGGCTACACCTTC. Its translation: CASSGGGAFYGYTF.

This chain joins TRBV28 and TRBJ1-2; D is undetermined. The CDR3 sequence is 15 residues long. Germline CDR1 MDHEN, CDR2 SYDVKM. V gave up 1 base and J gave up 8 bases, with 17 bases separating them. The CDR3 DNA follows: TGTGCCAGCAGTTTATATCCCCGCGCAGGTCGGGGCTACACCTTC. It is translated as CASSLYPRAGRGYTF.

The chain carries TRBV2 and TRBJ1-1; D might be TRBD1 (5 bases). CDR1 SNHLY and CDR2 FYNNEI come from the germline V gene. The length of the CDR3 is 14 residues. V lost 6 bases, J lost 2 bases, and 13 bases lay in between. The CDR3 sequence: CASREGLVNTEAFF. DNA for the CDR3: TGTGCCAGCAGGGAGGGGTTGGTCAACACTGAAGCTTTCTTT.

This chain links TRBV30 with TRBJ2-5, with a weak D call TRBD2 (5 bases). The CDR3 contains 13 residues. The germline V gene has CDR1 GTSNPN and CDR2 SVGIG (reference sequence). Trimming pared 7 bases from V and 5 bases from J, leaving 17 bases between. The DNA for the CDR3 is TGTGCCTCCTTAAGTGGGTCGGGGGAGACCCAGTACTTC. Translating it yields CASLSGSGETQYF.

This sequence joins TRBV30 and TRBJ1-5; 7 bases align to TRBD1. This CDR3 is 13 amino acids long. J was trimmed by 7 bases and V by 3 bases; bases with no gene match: 6. Germline values: CDR1 GTSNPN, CDR2 SVGIG (reference sequence). This CDR3 reads CAWSPAGGQPQHF. The CDR3 nucleotides are TGTGCCTGGAGCCCGGCAGGGGGGCAGCCCCAGCATTTT.

The J gene is TRBJ1-2, the V gene TRBV10-3; a possible D gene is TRBD1 (6 bases). The CDR3 is 16 residues long. The V gene's germline CDR1 is ENHRY and CDR2 SYGVKD. Trimming removed 5 bases from V and 6 bases from J, with 22 bases in between. The CDR3 DNA follows: TGTGCCATCAGTCAGGGGCCCCCGGGTAAGGCGAATGGCTACACCTTC. This sequence encodes CAISQGPPGKANGYTF.

This chain joins TRBV9 and TRBJ1-6, with 9 nucleotides matching TRBD1. The germline CDR1 and CDR2 sequences are SGDLS and YYNGEE. J gave up 6 bases and V 1 base, and 5 bases lay outside the gene matches. CDR3 length: 16 residues. The DNA of the CDR3 is TGTGCCAGCAGCGTATCCAACAGGGGGCCTAATTCACCCCTCCACTTT. Translation gives CASSVSNRGPNSPLHF.

The chain employs TRBV28 and TRBJ2-6; 7 bases agree with TRBD1. Germline CDR1 is MDHEN and CDR2 is SYDVKM. With 5 bases clipped from V and 2 bases from J, the junction kept 3 bases outside the gene matches. CDR3 size: 15 residues. The CDR3 DNA follows: TGTGCCAGCAGTCTAGGGGGCCCTGGGGCCAACGTCCTGACTTTC. Amino acid sequence: CASSLGGPGANVLTF.

The chain is built from TRBV6-5 and TRBJ2-6, with D possibly being TRBD2 (5 bases). Trimming removed 5 bases from V and 0 bases from J, with 8 bases in between. The CDR3 loop spans 15 amino acids. Germline values: CDR1 MNHEY, CDR2 SVGAGI. The CDR3 loop reads CASSPGNSGANVLTF. CDR3 in DNA: TGTGCCAGCAGTCCCGGGAACTCTGGGGCCAACGTCCTGACTTTC.

The chain joins TRBV5-1 to TRBJ1-5, with 8 bases lining up with TRBD1. CDR3 length equals 14 residues. J lost 6 bases, V lost 2 bases, and 4 bases had no gene match. Germline CDR1 is SGHRS and CDR2 is YFSETQ. The CDR3 sequence: CASSFGQGGQPQHF. The CDR3 nucleotides are TGCGCCAGCAGCTTCGGACAGGGCGGTCAGCCCCAGCATTTT.

This chain connects TRBV13 to TRBJ2-5; 9 nucleotides match TRBD2. The CDR3 has 16 residues. The V segment lost 3 bases and the J segment 2 bases; nucleotides outside the gene matches: 7. Germline V gene data show CDR1 as PRHDT and CDR2 as FYEKMQ (reference sequence). CDR3 DNA sequence: TGTGCCAGCAGCTTTTGGGCTAGCGGGACTCAAGAGACCCAGTACTTC. Its protein product is CASSFWASGTQETQYF.

The chain links TRBV7-9 to TRBJ2-5; 11 bases match TRBD2. The CDR3 length is 16 residues. Germline trimming cut 2 bases from V and 5 bases from J; bases unmatched to any gene: 7. Germline CDR1 SEHNR, CDR2 FQNEAQ (reference sequence). CDR3 sequence (DNA): TGTGCCAGCAGCTTATTCGGGACTAGCGGCAGGGAGACCCAGTACTTC. Amino acids: CASSLFGTSGRETQYF.